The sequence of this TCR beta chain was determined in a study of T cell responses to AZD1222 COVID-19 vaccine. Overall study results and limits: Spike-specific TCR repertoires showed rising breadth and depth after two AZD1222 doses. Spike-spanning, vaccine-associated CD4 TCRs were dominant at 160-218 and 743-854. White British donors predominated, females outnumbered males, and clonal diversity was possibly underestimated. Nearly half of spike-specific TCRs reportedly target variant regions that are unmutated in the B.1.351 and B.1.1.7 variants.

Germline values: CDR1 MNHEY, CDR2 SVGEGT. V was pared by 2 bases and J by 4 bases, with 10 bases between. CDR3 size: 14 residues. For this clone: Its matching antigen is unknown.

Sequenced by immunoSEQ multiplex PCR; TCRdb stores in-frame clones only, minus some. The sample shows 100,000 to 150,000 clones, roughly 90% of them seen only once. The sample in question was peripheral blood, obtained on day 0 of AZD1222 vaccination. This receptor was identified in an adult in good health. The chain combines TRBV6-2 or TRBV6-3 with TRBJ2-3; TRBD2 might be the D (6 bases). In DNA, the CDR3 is TGTGCCAGCAGTTACGGAGGGGAGGCAGATACGCAGTATTTT. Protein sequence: CASSYGGEADTQYF.